The clone carrying this T cell receptor beta chain has just a few counts. No antigen is known for it. Researchers attached unique molecular identifiers to individual cDNA molecules. TCRdb reprocessed the 5' RACE reads with MiXCR, giving one entry per CDR3 protein. The repertoire holds under 35,000 distinct CDR3 sequences, 5% to 7% seen once, with about 20% in the top ten. This CDR3 comprises 15 residues. Germline assignment: CDR1 LGHDT and CDR2 YNNKEL (reference sequence). Trimming cost V 3 bases and J 0 bases, with 11 bases left between them. These data come from a study of early T cells in non-severe SARS-CoV-2 infection. About the study: Bulk RNA taken from unsorted whole blood was sequenced, leaving chains unpaired. Study results and caveats: Anti-spike CD8 specificities were favored by VDJdb matching, whose results missed private and CD4 specificities.

The sequenced sample consisted of whole blood. The chain carries TRBV3-1 and TRBJ1-1; possibly TRBD1 for D (5 bases). The source is an adult who was a healthcare worker with PCR-confirmed SARS-CoV-2 infection or an uninfected control (not recorded which). The CDR3 loop reads CASSQNPTVNTEAFF. In nucleotides, the CDR3 is TGTGCCAGCAGCCAGAACCCGACAGTGAACACTGAAGCTTTCTTT.